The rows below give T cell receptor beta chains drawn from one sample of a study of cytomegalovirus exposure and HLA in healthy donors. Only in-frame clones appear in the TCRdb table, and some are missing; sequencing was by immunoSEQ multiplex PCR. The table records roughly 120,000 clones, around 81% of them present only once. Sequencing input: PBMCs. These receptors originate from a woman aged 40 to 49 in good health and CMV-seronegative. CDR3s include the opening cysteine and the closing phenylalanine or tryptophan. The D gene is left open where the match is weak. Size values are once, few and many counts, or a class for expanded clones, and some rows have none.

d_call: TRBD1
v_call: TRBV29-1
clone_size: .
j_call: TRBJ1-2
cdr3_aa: CSVEVTGEGPTNYGYTF
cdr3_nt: TGCAGCGTTGAAGTGACAGGGGAAGGACCCACTAACTATGGCTACACCTTC

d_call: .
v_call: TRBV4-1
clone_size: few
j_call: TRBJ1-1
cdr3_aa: CASSLERDLAEAFF
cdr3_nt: TGCGCCAGCAGCCTCGAACGAGATCTGGCTGAAGCTTTCTTT

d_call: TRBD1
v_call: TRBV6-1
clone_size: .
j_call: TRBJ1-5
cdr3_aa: CASSDYRGVGNQPQHF
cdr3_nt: TGTGCCAGCAGTGATTACAGGGGCGTGGGCAATCAGCCCCAGCATTTT

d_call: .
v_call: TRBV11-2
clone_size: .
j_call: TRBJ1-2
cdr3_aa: CASSLDLRTTGYGYTF
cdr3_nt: TGTGCCAGCAGCTTAGATCTCAGGACGACAGGCTATGGCTACACCTTC

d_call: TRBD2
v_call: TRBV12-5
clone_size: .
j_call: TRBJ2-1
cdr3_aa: CASGLQRGGNNEQFF
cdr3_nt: TGTGCTAGTGGTTTGCAGCGGGGGGGAAACAATGAGCAGTTCTTC

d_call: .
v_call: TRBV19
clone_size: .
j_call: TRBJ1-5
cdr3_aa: CASSMARSNQPQHF
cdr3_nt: TGTGCCAGTAGTATGGCCAGGAGCAATCAGCCCCAGCATTTT

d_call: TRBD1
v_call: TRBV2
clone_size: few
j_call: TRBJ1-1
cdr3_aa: CASRGQGTEAFF
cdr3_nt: TGTGCCAGCAGGGGACAGGGGACTGAAGCTTTCTTT

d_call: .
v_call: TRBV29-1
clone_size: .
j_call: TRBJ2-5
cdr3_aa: CSVDRGQETQYF
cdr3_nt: TGCAGCGTTGATCGGGGGCAAGAGACCCAGTACTTC

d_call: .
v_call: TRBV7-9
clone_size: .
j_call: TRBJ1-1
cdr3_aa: CSSSPYPPEQGAAFF
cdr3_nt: TGTTCCAGCAGCCCATATCCCCCTGAGCAGGGCGCGGCTTTCTTT

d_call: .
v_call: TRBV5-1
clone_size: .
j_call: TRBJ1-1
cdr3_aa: CASSLVGGSNTEAFF
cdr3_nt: TGCGCCAGCAGCTTGGTCGGGGGTTCGAACACTGAAGCTTTCTTT

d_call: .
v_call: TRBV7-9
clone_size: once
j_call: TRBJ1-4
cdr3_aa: CASSPPGGENEKLFF
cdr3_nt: TGTGCCAGCAGCCCCCCTGGGGGGGAAAATGAAAAACTGTTTTTT

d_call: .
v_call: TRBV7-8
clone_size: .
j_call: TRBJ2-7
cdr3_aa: CASSWEEWGEQYF
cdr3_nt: TGTGCCAGCAGCTGGGAGGAATGGGGGGAGCAGTACTTC

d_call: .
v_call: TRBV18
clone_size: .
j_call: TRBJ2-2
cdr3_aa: CASSPDSTPGELFF
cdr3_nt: TGTGCCAGCTCACCAGACAGTACACCCGGGGAGCTGTTTTTT

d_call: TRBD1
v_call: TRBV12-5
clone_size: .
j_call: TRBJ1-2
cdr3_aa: CASGQVLDRVKGFISGYTF
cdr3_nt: TGTGCTAGTGGCCAAGTCCTCGACAGGGTTAAGGGTTTTATTTCTGGCTACACCTTC

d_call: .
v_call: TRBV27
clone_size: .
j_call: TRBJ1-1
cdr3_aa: CASSLSGGELSTEAFF
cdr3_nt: TGTGCCAGCAGTTTATCTGGGGGGGAGTTGAGCACTGAAGCTTTCTTT

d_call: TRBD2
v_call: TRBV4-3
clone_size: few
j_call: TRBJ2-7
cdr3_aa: CASSQGLAASYEQYF
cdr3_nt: TGCGCCAGCAGCCAAGGACTAGCGGCTTCCTACGAGCAGTACTTC

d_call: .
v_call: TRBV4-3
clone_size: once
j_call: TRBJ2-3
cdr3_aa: CASSQDLSGTDTQYF
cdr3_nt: TGCGCCAGCAGCCAAGATCTGAGTGGCACAGATACGCAGTATTTT

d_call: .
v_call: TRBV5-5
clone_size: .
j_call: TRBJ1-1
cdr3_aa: CASSIYFTEAFF
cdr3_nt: TGTGCCAGCAGCATCTATTTCACTGAAGCTTTCTTT

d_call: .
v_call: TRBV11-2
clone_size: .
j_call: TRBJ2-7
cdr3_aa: CASSLLQKAYEQYF
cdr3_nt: TGTGCCAGCAGCTTGTTACAGAAAGCCTACGAGCAGTACTTC

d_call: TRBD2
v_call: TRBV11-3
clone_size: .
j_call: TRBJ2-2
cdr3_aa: CASSPPVGSSGNTGELFF
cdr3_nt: TGTGCCAGCAGCCCTCCAGTGGGCTCTAGCGGGAACACCGGGGAGCTGTTTTTT

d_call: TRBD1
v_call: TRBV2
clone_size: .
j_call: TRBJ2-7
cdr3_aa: CASNKGQGIYEQYF
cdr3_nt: TGTGCCAGCAACAAGGGACAGGGAATATACGAGCAGTACTTC

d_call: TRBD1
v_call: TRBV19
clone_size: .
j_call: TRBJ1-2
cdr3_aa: CASNVETGGVIDGYTF
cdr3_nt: TGTGCCAGTAACGTTGAGACAGGGGGCGTCATCGATGGCTACACCTTC

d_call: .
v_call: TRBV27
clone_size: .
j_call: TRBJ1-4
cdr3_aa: CATTTSWGRHEKLFF
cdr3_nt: TGTGCCACCACAACTTCATGGGGGCGGCATGAAAAACTGTTTTTT

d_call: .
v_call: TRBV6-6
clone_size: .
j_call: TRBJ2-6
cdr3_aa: CASRIDSSGANVLTF
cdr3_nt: TGTGCCAGCAGAATCGACAGCTCTGGGGCCAACGTCCTGACTTTC

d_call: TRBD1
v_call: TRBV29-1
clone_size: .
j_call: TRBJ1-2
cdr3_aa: CSAGTGDNYGYTF
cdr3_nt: TGCAGCGCTGGGACAGGGGACAACTATGGCTACACCTTC

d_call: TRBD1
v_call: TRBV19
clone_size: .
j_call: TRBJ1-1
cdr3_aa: CASRRQGVGMNTEAFF
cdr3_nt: TGTGCCAGTAGGCGACAGGGCGTGGGGATGAACACTGAAGCTTTCTTT

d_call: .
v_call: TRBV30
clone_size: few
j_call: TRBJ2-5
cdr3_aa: CAWSPGIRETQYF
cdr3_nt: TGTGCCTGGAGCCCAGGGATTCGGGAGACCCAGTACTTC

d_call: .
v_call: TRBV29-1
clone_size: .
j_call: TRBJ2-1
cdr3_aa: CSFDRSSYNEQFF
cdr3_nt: TGCAGCTTTGACAGAAGCTCCTACAATGAGCAGTTCTTC

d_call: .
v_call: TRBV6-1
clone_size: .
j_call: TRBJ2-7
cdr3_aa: CASSEGGGNYEQYF
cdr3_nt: TGTGCCAGCAGTGAAGGCGGAGGGAACTACGAGCAGTACTTC

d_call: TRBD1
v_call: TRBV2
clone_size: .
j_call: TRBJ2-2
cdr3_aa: CASNPRDRGLTNTGELFF
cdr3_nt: TGTGCCAGCAACCCCCGGGACAGGGGCCTTACAAACACCGGGGAGCTGTTTTTT

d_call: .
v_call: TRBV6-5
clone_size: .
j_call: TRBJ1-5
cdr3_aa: CATCSDRSQPQHF
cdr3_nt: TGTGCCACCTGCTCCGACAGATCTCAGCCCCAGCATTTT

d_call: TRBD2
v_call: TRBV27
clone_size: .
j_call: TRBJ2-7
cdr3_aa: CASSPQGLAGSHEQYF
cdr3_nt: TGTGCCAGCAGTCCCCAGGGACTAGCGGGATCCCACGAGCAGTACTTC

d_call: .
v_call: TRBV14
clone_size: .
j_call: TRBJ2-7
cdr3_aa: CASSQGMLGYFSEQYF
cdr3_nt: TGTGCCAGCAGCCAAGGGATGCTAGGCTACTTTAGCGAGCAGTACTTC

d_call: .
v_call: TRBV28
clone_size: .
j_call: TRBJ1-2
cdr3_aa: CASSGQQYYGYTF
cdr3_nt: TGTGCCAGCAGTGGACAGCAGTACTATGGCTACACCTTC

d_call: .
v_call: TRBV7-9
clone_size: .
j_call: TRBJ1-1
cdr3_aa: CASSRGDTEAFF
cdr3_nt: TGTGCCAGCAGCCGCGGAGACACTGAAGCTTTCTTT

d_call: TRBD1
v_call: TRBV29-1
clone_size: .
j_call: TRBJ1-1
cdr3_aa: CSVDNRGRKTEAFF
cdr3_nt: TGCAGCGTTGATAACAGGGGGAGAAAAACTGAAGCTTTCTTT

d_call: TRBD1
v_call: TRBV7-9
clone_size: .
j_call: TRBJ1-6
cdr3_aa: CASSLGGQLNSPLHF
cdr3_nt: TGTGCCAGCAGCTTAGGGGGACAGCTTAATTCACCCCTCCACTTT

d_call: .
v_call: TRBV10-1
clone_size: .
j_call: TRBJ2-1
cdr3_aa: CASSAGYNEQFF
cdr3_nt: TGCGCCAGCAGTGCGGGTTACAATGAGCAGTTCTTC

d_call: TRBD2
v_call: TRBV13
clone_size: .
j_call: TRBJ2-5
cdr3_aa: CASTRRGGKETQYF
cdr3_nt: TGTGCCAGCACGCGGCGGGGGGGGAAAGAGACCCAGTACTTC

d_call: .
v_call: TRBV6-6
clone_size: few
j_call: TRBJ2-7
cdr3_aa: CASRGAALKIPYEQYF
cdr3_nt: TGTGCCAGCAGGGGGGCCGCGTTAAAAATACCCTACGAGCAGTACTTC

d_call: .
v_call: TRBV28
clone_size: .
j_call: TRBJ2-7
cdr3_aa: CASSLGGRPTYEQYF
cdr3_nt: TGTGCCAGCAGTTTAGGAGGGCGCCCTACCTACGAGCAGTACTTC

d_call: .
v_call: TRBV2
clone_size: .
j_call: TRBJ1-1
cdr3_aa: CASSEAWGGEAFF
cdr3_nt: TGTGCCAGCAGTGAAGCCTGGGGGGGTGAAGCTTTCTTT

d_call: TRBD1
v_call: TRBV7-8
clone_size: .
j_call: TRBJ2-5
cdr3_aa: CASSLGQLDQETQYF
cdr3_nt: TGTGCCAGCAGCTTGGGACAGCTCGACCAAGAGACCCAGTACTTC

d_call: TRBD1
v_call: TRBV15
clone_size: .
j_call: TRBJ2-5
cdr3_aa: CATSRDWGTGQTQYF
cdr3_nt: TGTGCCACCAGCAGAGATTGGGGGACAGGTCAGACCCAGTACTTC

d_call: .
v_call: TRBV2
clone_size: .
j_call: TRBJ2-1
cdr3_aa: CASSPYNEQFF
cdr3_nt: TGTGCCAGCAGTCCGTACAATGAGCAGTTCTTC

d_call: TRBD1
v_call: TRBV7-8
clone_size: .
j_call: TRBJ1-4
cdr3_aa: CASSLGGTARATNEKLFF
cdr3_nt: TGTGCCAGCAGCTTAGGCGGGACAGCCCGTGCAACTAATGAAAAACTGTTTTTT

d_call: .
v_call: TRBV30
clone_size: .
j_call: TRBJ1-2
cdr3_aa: CAWRSGGGYTF
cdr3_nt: TGTGCCTGGAGGTCGGGGGGCGGCTACACCTTC

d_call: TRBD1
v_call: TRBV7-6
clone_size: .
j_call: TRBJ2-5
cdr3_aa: CASSFPGTGEETQYF
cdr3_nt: TGTGCCAGCAGCTTCCCCGGGACAGGGGAAGAGACCCAGTACTTC

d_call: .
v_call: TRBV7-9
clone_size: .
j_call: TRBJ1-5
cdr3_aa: CASSEGHRGANQPQHF
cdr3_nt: TGTGCCAGCAGCGAGGGACACCGAGGGGCCAATCAGCCCCAGCATTTT

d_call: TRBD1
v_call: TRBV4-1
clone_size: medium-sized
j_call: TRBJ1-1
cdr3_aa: CASSQQQGAATEAFF
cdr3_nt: TGCGCCAGCAGCCAACAACAGGGGGCTGCCACTGAAGCTTTCTTT

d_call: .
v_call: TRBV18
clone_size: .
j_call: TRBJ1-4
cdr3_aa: CASAGATNEKLFF
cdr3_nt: TGTGCCAGTGCGGGAGCAACTAATGAAAAACTGTTTTTT

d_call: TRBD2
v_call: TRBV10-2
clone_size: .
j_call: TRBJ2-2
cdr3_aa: CASSQRETGELFF
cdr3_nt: TGCGCCAGCAGTCAGCGGGAGACCGGGGAGCTGTTTTTT

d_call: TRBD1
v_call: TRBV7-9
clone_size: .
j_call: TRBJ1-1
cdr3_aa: CASSPTTGRNTEAFF
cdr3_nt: TGTGCCAGCAGCCCGACGACAGGGCGAAACACTGAAGCTTTCTTT

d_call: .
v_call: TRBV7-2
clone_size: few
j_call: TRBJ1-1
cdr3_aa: CASSLQNTEAFF
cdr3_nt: TGTGCCAGCAGCTTACAGAACACTGAAGCTTTCTTT

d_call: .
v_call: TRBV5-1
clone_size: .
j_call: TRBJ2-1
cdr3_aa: CASSYGTLANEQFF
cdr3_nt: TGCGCCAGCAGCTACGGGACTCTGGCGAATGAGCAGTTCTTC